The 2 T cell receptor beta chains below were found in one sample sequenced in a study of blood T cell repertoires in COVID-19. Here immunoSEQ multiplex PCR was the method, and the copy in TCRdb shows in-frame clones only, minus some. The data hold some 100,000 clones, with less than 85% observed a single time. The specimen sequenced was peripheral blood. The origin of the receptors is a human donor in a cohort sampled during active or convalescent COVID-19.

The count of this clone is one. The chain's CDR3 is CASSPQASVTDTQYF. The CDR3 DNA reads TGTGCCAGCAGCCCGCAAGCCAGCGTCACAGATACGCAGTATTTT. The chain joins TRBV7-8 to TRBJ2-3, with D hard to call. CDR3 length: 15 amino acids. Germline-derived CDR1 and CDR2 are SGHVS and FQNEAQ. V was clipped by 5 bases and J by 2 bases, with 14 bases between them.

For the CDR3, the DNA is TGCGCCAGCAGCCAGTCCGTAGCGGGGGGACAAGAGACCCAGTACTTC. This sequence encodes CASSQSVAGGQETQYF. The genes are TRBV4-3 and TRBJ2-5; 10 positions match TRBD2. In germline, CDR1 is LGHNA, CDR2 YSLEER. The CDR3 is 16 residues long. After removal of 3 bases from V and 2 bases from J, the junction contained 6 bases not matched to a gene.